These 9 T cell receptor beta chains originate from one sample sequenced in a study of vaccination and CD4 T cells after COVID-19. Sequencing of DNA taken from cultured CD4+ T cells relied on the Oncomine TCR Beta short-read assay. TCRdb analysed the PCR reads with MiXCR anew, one entry per CDR3 protein. The table has about 20,000 distinct CDR3 sequences, 78% seen once; the top ten hold around 17%. No antigens are known for them. Treatment here: roughly ten-day PBMC culture with coronavirus spike peptide pools or control peptides (ViraFEST assay). Sequences were derived from CD4+ T cells from blood, cultured in vitro, sampled after SARS-CoV-2 vaccination. Receptors originate from a human donor who received a COVID-19 vaccine.

The genes are TRBV24-1 and TRBJ2-5; the D is unclear. V lost 8 bases and J 1 base, leaving 10 bases between the germline ends. CDR1 is KGHDR, CDR2 SFDVKD, per germline. This CDR3 spans 13 amino acids. Here the CDR3 reads CATTRIPQETQYF. The CDR3 bases are TGTGCCACCACCAGGATCCCCCAAGAGACCCAGTACTTC.

This chain joins TRBV11-3 and TRBJ2-5; D remains ambiguous. Germline V CDR1 and CDR2: SGHNT, YENEEA. V dropped 4 bases and J dropped 0 bases, with 18 bases sitting between them. This CDR3 region has 17 residues. The CDR3 is CASSSSLETSYQETQYF. The CDR3 DNA reads as TGTGCCAGCAGCTCGTCCCTAGAAACCTCGTACCAAGAGACCCAGTACTTC.

The V call is TRBV10-2, the J call TRBJ2-2; D gene unclear. The V end lost 8 bases, the J end lost 6 bases, and 10 bases lay between the germline ends. The CDR3 length is 12 residues. Germline V CDR1 and CDR2: WSHSY, SAAADI. The CDR3 sequence is CASSPNAGELFF. The CDR3 DNA reads TGCGCCAGCTCGCCCAACGCCGGGGAGCTGTTTTTT.

In this sample, this clonotype turned up a few times. This chain uses TRBV20-1 with TRBJ2-3; tentative D call: TRBD2 (6 bases). The germline gives CDR1 DFQATT, CDR2 SNEGSKA (reference sequence). V lost 4 bases and J 5 bases, leaving 16 bases between the germline ends. The CDR3 has 14 amino acids. Here the CDR3 reads CSAIRPSEVDTQYF. DNA for the CDR3: TGCAGTGCTATTAGGCCTAGCGAGGTAGATACGCAGTATTTT.

V and J are TRBV2 and TRBJ1-1; TRBD1 agrees at 7 bases. Germline CDR1 reads SNHLY; CDR2 reads FYNNEI. With V trimmed by 6 bases and J by 6 bases, 7 bases remained unmatched. The CDR3 loop spans 13 amino acids. CDR3 in amino acids: CASSRQGTAEAFF. CDR3 sequence (DNA): TGTGCCAGCAGCCGACAGGGAACAGCTGAAGCTTTCTTT.

The rearrangement joins TRBV19 to TRBJ1-2; 7 bases agree with TRBD1. Germline V gene data show CDR1 as LNHDA and CDR2 as SQIVND (reference sequence). V lost 6 bases to trimming and J lost 2 bases; unmatched junction nucleotides: 12. The CDR3 has 16 amino acids. Here the CDR3 reads CASSIDRDSQNYGYTF. Here the CDR3 DNA reads TGTGCCAGTAGCATCGACCGGGACAGCCAAAACTATGGCTACACCTTC.

The genes are TRBV6-1 and TRBJ2-6; 12 nucleotides match TRBD1. The CDR3 sequence is 22 residues long. CDR1 and CDR2 (germline): MNHNS, SASEGT. Losses at the gene ends were 4 bases for V and 1 base for J; bases not matched to a gene: 17. DNA for the CDR3: TGTGCCAGCAGTGCCTCGGGACAGGGGGCGAATATAGCCCGGTCTGGGGCCAACGTCCTGACTTTC. Translated, it gives CASSASGQGANIARSGANVLTF.

V usage is TRBV19 and J usage is TRBJ2-3; tentative D call: TRBD2 (5 bases). V lost 5 bases and J 2 bases, leaving 23 bases between the germline ends. The CDR3 runs 18 residues. In germline, CDR1 is LNHDA, CDR2 SQIVND (reference sequence). CDR3 loop: CASSWTYRGTGITDTQYF. DNA for the CDR3: TGTGCCAGTAGTTGGACTTATCGGGGTACGGGAATCACAGATACGCAGTATTTT.

On this clonotype itself: The junction shows a germline mismatch at one end, possibly a read error. CDR3 sequence (DNA): TGCGCCAGCAGCTTGGATCAGGCAACCCACCGGCAATTT. This gives the protein CASSLDQATHRQF. V and J are TRBV5-1 and TRBJ1-6; D not certain. The germline V gene has CDR1 SGHRS and CDR2 YFSETQ. The CDR3 sequence is 13 residues long. The variable domain in full, with the rest retrieved from reference TRBV5-1 and TRBJ1-6, is KAGVTQTPRYLIKTRGQQVTLSCSPISGHRSVSWYQQTPGQGLQFLFEYFSETQRNKGNFPGRFSGRQFSNSRSEMNVSTLELGDSALYLCASSLDQATHRQFGNGTRLTVT.